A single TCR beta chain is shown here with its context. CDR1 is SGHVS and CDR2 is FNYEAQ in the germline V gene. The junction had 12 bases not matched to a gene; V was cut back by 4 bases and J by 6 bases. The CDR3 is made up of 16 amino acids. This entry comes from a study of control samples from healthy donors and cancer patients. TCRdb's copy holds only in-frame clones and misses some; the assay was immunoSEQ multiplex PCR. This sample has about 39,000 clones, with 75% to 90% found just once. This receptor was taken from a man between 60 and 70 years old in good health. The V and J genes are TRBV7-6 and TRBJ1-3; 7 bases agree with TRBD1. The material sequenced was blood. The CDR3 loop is CASSYRQGEVPNTIYF. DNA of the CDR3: TGTGCCAGCAGCTATCGACAGGGAGAAGTGCCAAACACCATATATTTT.